What follows describes a single T cell receptor (beta chain). Antigen unknown. In germline, CDR1 is SEHNR, CDR2 FQNEAQ (reference sequence). The CDR3 contains 16 residues. These data originate in a study of T cells expressing NK-cell markers. Study at large: Sorted CD3+CD56-NKG2C+, CD3+CD56+NKG2C+ and CD3+CD56+NKG2C- T cells supplied the TCR beta repertoires. With respect to HCMV, most of the eight sequenced donors were seropositive, and one was seronegative. Broader study findings: Among several donors, these clonotypes also ranked first in the CD3+CD56-NKG2C+ fraction.

Researchers built TCR beta cDNA using 5'RACE template switching with UMIs. TCRdb reanalyzed the 5' RACE reads and collapses them to one entry per CDR3 protein, without DNA. In all, the sample yields about 540,000 distinct CDR3 sequences. V gene TRBV7-9 combines with J gene TRBJ2-5; the TCRdb D gene call, TRBD1, has no DNA to confirm it. Sequences were obtained from blood T cells: a sorted CD56 or NKG2C T cell subset, CD4+ or CD8+ T cells, or bulk PBMC T cells (not recorded which). The receptor was derived from a young man in good health. The CDR3 sequence is CASSLIVGGPEETQYF.